Presented here are 29 T cell receptor beta chains from one specimen sequenced in a study of beta chain features in type 1 diabetes. The whole isolated RNA underwent reverse transcription, so sequencing captured expressed TCRB transcripts. Produced via immunoSEQ multiplex PCR; TCRdb's table is partial and in-frame only. The data contain some 99,000 clones, approximately 39% of them singletons. Sequences were obtained from stem cell memory CD4+ T cells from blood. These receptors all stem from a woman under 30 in good health.

The chain links TRBV5-1 to TRBJ2-4; D unresolved. The V end was cut by 2 bases, the J end by 0 bases, with 6 bases between. The CDR3 totals 14 residues. Germline V gene sequence: CDR1 SGHRS, CDR2 YFSETQ. The CDR3 region has the DNA TGCGCCAGCAGCTTAAACATAGCCAAAAACATTCAGTACTTC. It translates to CASSLNIAKNIQYF.

This clone was detected a few times. The rearrangement joins TRBV28 to TRBJ2-6; a possible D gene is TRBD1 (6 bases). V was pared by 8 bases and J by 2 bases, with 10 bases between. This CDR3 has 14 amino acids. CDR1 MDHEN and CDR2 SYDVKM come from the germline V gene. CDR3 in DNA: TGTGCCAGCCGTTGGACAGCTGGGGCCAACGTCCTGACTTTC. It encodes CASRWTAGANVLTF.

This clone turned up a few times. This chain joins TRBV5-6 and TRBJ1-3; TRBD1 is a possible D gene (6 bases). CDR1 SGHDT and CDR2 YYEEEE come from the germline V gene. The V gene lost 2 bases and the J gene lost 0 bases, with 12 bases spanning the gap. The CDR3 contains 16 residues. The CDR3 DNA sequence: TGTGCCAGCAGCTTTTTGGGACAACTCTCTGGAAACACCATATATTTT. This sequence encodes CASSFLGQLSGNTIYF.

This clone was counted once. V and J are TRBV25-1 and TRBJ2-5, with 11 bases matching TRBD2. CDR3 length equals 15 residues. Germline V CDR1 and CDR2: MGHDK, SYGVNS. The ends lost 5 bases at V and 3 bases at J; junction bases unmatched: 5. CDR3 DNA sequence: TGTGCCAGCAGTCCACTGACTAGCGGGAAAGAGACCCAGTACTTC. Encoded protein: CASSPLTSGKETQYF.

As DNA, the CDR3 is TGTGCCAGCAGCTCGATGACTCCCTCCTACGAGCAGTACTTC. Translating gives CASSSMTPSYEQYF. This rearrangement joins TRBV7-9 to TRBJ2-7, with D hard to call. In germline, CDR1 is SEHNR, CDR2 FQNEAQ (reference sequence). The CDR3 is 14 residues long. The germline V and J ends were trimmed by 4 bases and 0 bases, with 10 bases remaining between them.

A few counts support this clone. V gene TRBV27 combines with J gene TRBJ2-7; a weak D match, TRBD2 (5 bases). V was pared by 2 bases and J by 1 base, with 6 bases between. In germline, CDR1 is MNHEY, CDR2 SMNVEV (reference sequence). The CDR3 covers 13 residues. The CDR3 coding sequence is TGTGCCAGCAGTTTAAGAGGGTCCTACGAGCAGTACTTC. This translates into CASSLRGSYEQYF.

The chain has TRBV5-1 and TRBJ2-5; TRBD1 agrees at 7 bases. The J segment lost 2 bases and the V segment lost 0 bases, leaving 7 bases of the junction unmatched. The CDR3 runs 16 residues. Germline V gives CDR1 SGHRS, CDR2 YFSETQ. CDR3 sequence (DNA): TGCGCCAGCAGCTTGGCCGGCAGGGGGTATCAAGAGACCCAGTACTTC. It codes for CASSLAGRGYQETQYF.

This chain uses TRBV28 with TRBJ2-1, with D unresolved. There are 12 residues in the CDR3. Germline CDR1 is MDHEN and CDR2 is SYDVKM. V gave up 2 bases and J gave up 6 bases, with 5 bases separating them. The CDR3 coding sequence is TGTGCCAGCAGTTTAATCGGCAATGAGCAGTTCTTC. Protein product: CASSLIGNEQFF.

The CDR3 loop is CASSTGGTPYEQYF. Here the CDR3 DNA reads TGTGCCAGTAGTACGGGGGGGACACCCTACGAGCAGTACTTC. This chain connects TRBV19 to TRBJ2-7, with 8 bases lining up with TRBD2. The CDR3 loop spans 14 amino acids. Germline V gene lookup returns CDR1 LNHDA and CDR2 SQIVND (reference sequence). The ends lost 4 bases at V and 2 bases at J; junction bases unmatched: 4.

The chain combines TRBV15 with TRBJ2-3; D might be TRBD2 (5 bases). Looked up from germline, CDR1 is LNHNV and CDR2 is YYDKDF (reference sequence). Trimming stripped 8 bases from V and 3 bases from J, with 12 bases between. The CDR3 spans 13 residues. In DNA form, the CDR3 reads TGTGCCACCTCGGGGAGCTTTACAGATACGCAGTATTTT. It yields the protein CATSGSFTDTQYF.

CDR3: CASSLPGHPTDEQYF. For the CDR3, the DNA is TGTGCCAGCAGTCTACCGGGACACCCCACCGACGAGCAGTACTTC. The V and J genes are TRBV27 and TRBJ2-7, with a tentative D call TRBD1 (6 bases). The CDR3 spans 15 residues. The germline V gene encodes CDR1 MNHEY and CDR2 SMNVEV (reference sequence). V dropped 5 bases and J dropped 5 bases, with 19 bases sitting between them.

This clone was observed a few times. The rearrangement links TRBV11-1 to TRBJ1-1; D gene ambiguous. This CDR3 is 13 amino acids long. Germline loops: CDR1 SGHAT, CDR2 FQDESV (reference sequence). The ends were cut back, 3 bases at V and 4 bases at J, with 9 bases in the middle. CDR3 nucleotides: TGTGCCAGCAGCTTCACGGGTTCCACTGAAGCTTTCTTT. It is translated as CASSFTGSTEAFF.

In its sample, this clone was seen a few times. The rearrangement joins TRBV7-8 to TRBJ2-2, with 10 bases lining up with TRBD1. The V gene end was trimmed by 1 base and the J gene end by 4 bases; junction bases not matched to a gene: 3. Looked up from germline, CDR1 is SGHVS and CDR2 is FQNEAQ. The CDR3 consists of 16 residues. CDR3 in amino acids: CASSLEGQGPTGELFF. In DNA form, the CDR3 reads TGTGCCAGCAGCTTAGAGGGACAGGGGCCCACCGGGGAGCTGTTTTTT.

This clone has only a few counts. The V gene is TRBV7-2, the J gene TRBJ2-5; TRBD2 aligns across 13 bases. Trimming removed 5 bases from V and 5 bases from J; junction bases left unmatched: 11. CDR3 length equals 17 residues. Per germline, CDR1 SGHTA and CDR2 FQGNSA. The CDR3 here is CASSPNGGLAGDETQYF. The CDR3 coding sequence is TGTGCCAGCAGCCCAAACGGAGGACTAGCGGGAGATGAGACCCAGTACTTC. The entire variable domain, with the rest obtained from reference TRBV7-2 and TRBJ2-5, is as follows: GAGVSQSPSNKVTEKGKDVELRCDPISGHTALYWYRQSLGQGLEFLIYFQGNSAPDKSGLPSDRFSAERTGGSVSTLTIQRTQQEDSAVYLCASSPNGGLAGDETQYFGPGTRLLVL.

This clone was observed once. The chain joins TRBV5-1 to TRBJ2-7; D is possibly TRBD1 (5 bases). The CDR3 runs 14 residues. Germline V gene lookup returns CDR1 SGHRS and CDR2 YFSETQ. V shed 0 bases and J shed 4 bases, with 11 bases lying between them. The CDR3 DNA sequence: TGCGCCAGCAGCTTGGGCCCAGGGCCATACGAGCAGTACTTC. Encoded protein: CASSLGPGPYEQYF. The full variable domain, in which reference TRBV5-1 and TRBJ2-7 provide the parts outside the CDR3, is KAGVTQTPRYLIKTRGQQVTLSCSPISGHRSVSWYQQTPGQGLQFLFEYFSETQRNKGNFPGRFSGRQFSNSRSEMNVSTLELGDSALYLCASSLGPGPYEQYFGPGTRLTVT.

The CDR3 here is CASSPAVPNTEAFF. The CDR3 bases are TGTGCCAGCTCACCGGCAGTCCCGAACACTGAAGCTTTCTTT. The J gene is TRBJ1-1, the V gene TRBV18; no clear D gene. V lost 3 bases to trimming and J lost 1 base, with 9 bases between them. The germline gives CDR1 KGHSH, CDR2 LQKENI. The CDR3 length is 14 residues.

This chain joins TRBV11-2 and TRBJ2-1, with 10 positions matching TRBD2. Germline lookup yields CDR1 SGHAT and CDR2 FQNNGV. The CDR3 covers 13 residues. V shed 5 bases and J 11 bases; nucleotides not matched to a gene: 6. CDR3 loop: CASSPRLAGQQFF. The CDR3 nucleotides read TGTGCCAGCAGCCCCCGACTAGCGGGTCAGCAGTTCTTC.

This clone came up a few times. This chain links TRBV7-9 with TRBJ2-1; TRBD2 aligns across 9 bases. V lost 1 base, J lost 9 bases, and 16 bases stayed unmatched. Germline CDR1 and CDR2: SEHNR and FQNEAQ (reference sequence). The CDR3 totals 18 residues. Here the CDR3 reads CASSLVHWELAGEAEQFF. The DNA of the CDR3 is TGTGCCAGCAGCTTAGTACATTGGGAGTTAGCGGGAGAGGCTGAGCAGTTCTTC. The variable domain in full, with the rest retrieved from reference TRBV7-9 and TRBJ2-1, is DTGVSQNPRHKITKRGQNVTFRCDPISEHNRLYWYRQTLGQGPEFLTYFQNEAQLEKSRLLSDRFSAERPKGSFSTLEIQRTEQGDSAMYLCASSLVHWELAGEAEQFFGPGTRLTVL.

The CDR3 region is CASSRTGLAGDEQYF. DNA of the CDR3: TGTGCCAGCAGCCGAACGGGACTAGCGGGAGACGAGCAGTACTTC. V is TRBV5-6 and J is TRBJ2-7; TRBD2 matches 14 bases. CDR1 and CDR2 (germline): SGHDT, YYEEEE. The V gene end was trimmed by 4 bases and the J gene end by 5 bases; junction bases not matched to a gene: 5. This CDR3 has 15 amino acids.

The rearrangement uses TRBV28 and TRBJ1-5, with D hard to call. V lost 4 bases and J 5 bases, leaving 9 bases between the germline ends. CDR3 length: 13 residues. Germline loops: CDR1 MDHEN, CDR2 SYDVKM. The CDR3 is CASSSEFYQPQHF. The CDR3, as DNA: TGTGCCAGCAGTTCCGAGTTTTATCAGCCCCAGCATTTT. Using reference TRBV28 and TRBJ1-5 for the parts outside the CDR3, the full variable domain is DVKVTQSSRYLVKRTGEKVFLECVQDMDHENMFWYRQDPGLGLRLIYFSYDVKMKEKGDIPEGYSVSREKKERFSLILESASTNQTSMYLCASSSEFYQPQHFGDGTRLSIL.

The CDR3 region is CASSTRLAGKNEQFF. The DNA for the CDR3 is TGTGCCAGCAGCACGCGACTAGCGGGAAAGAATGAGCAGTTCTTC. The chain joins TRBV5-4 to TRBJ2-1; 11 nucleotides agree with TRBD2. The CDR3 loop spans 15 amino acids. V lost 4 bases, J lost 7 bases, and 7 bases stayed unmatched. Germline loops: CDR1 SGHNT, CDR2 YYREEE (reference sequence).

The chain combines TRBV18 with TRBJ2-5, with D possibly being TRBD2 (6 bases). The germline V gene encodes CDR1 KGHSH and CDR2 LQKENI. The CDR3 has 16 amino acids. The ends were cut back, 3 bases at V and 3 bases at J, with 17 bases in the middle. The CDR3 reads CASSPPLGSGEETQYF. CDR3 DNA sequence: TGTGCCAGCTCACCGCCATTGGGGTCGGGAGAAGAGACCCAGTACTTC.

This clone was found a few times. This chain joins TRBV29-1 and TRBJ2-1, with D possibly TRBD1 on 6 matching bases. Trimming stripped 4 bases from V and 7 bases from J, with 20 bases between. Germline-derived CDR1 and CDR2 are SQVTM and ANQGSEA. This CDR3 contains 15 residues. This chain's CDR3 is CSVGKLDRTINEQFF. DNA for the CDR3: TGCAGCGTTGGAAAGCTGGACAGAACGATTAATGAGCAGTTCTTC.

The chain has TRBV27 and TRBJ1-5, with TRBD1 matching over 7 bases. The CDR3 is made up of 16 amino acids. Germline CDR1 and CDR2: MNHEY and SMNVEV (reference sequence). V lost 6 bases to trimming and J lost 2 bases; unmatched junction nucleotides: 10. The CDR3 sequence: CASSPDYRGGNQPQHF. CDR3 in DNA: TGTGCCAGCAGCCCTGACTACAGGGGAGGCAATCAGCCCCAGCATTTT.

The chain employs TRBV5-1 and TRBJ1-1; D is ambiguous. Trimming shortened V by 2 bases and J by 8 bases, and 13 bases separated the two germline ends. Germline V gene data show CDR1 as SGHRS and CDR2 as YFSETQ. This CDR3 is 13 amino acids long. CDR3 region: CASSFGSAIEAFF. CDR3 in DNA: TGCGCCAGCAGCTTCGGGTCAGCGATCGAAGCTTTCTTT.

J is TRBJ2-2 and V is TRBV18; 7 bases map to TRBD2. Germline CDR1 reads KGHSH; CDR2 reads LQKENI. V was clipped by 6 bases and J by 5 bases; unmatched bases: 12. The CDR3 runs 16 residues. The CDR3 coding sequence is TGTGCCAGCTCCCCCAACGAGGGAGGGCCTACCGGGGAGCTGTTTTTT. The encoded protein is CASSPNEGGPTGELFF.

The V call is TRBV18, the J call TRBJ2-5; no clear D gene. Germline values: CDR1 KGHSH, CDR2 LQKENI. The CDR3 is 14 amino acids. V was trimmed by 0 bases and J by 5 bases, leaving 10 bases between them. The DNA of the CDR3 is TGTGCCAGCTCACCACCGTCGGTTTTGGAGACCCAGTACTTC. Its protein product is CASSPPSVLETQYF.

The V call is TRBV7-2, the J call TRBJ2-7; perhaps TRBD1 as D (8 bases). The germline gives CDR1 SGHTA, CDR2 FQGNSA. This CDR3 is 14 amino acids long. Between the trimmed V and J ends, which lost 5 bases and 6 bases, there was a span of 17 bases. This CDR3 reads CASSPGGGSPEQYF. CDR3 in DNA: TGTGCCAGCAGCCCAGGGGGCGGGAGTCCCGAGCAGTACTTC.

On this clone: At the DNA level, this CDR3 is encoded by other sequences in the same sample as well. The DNA for the CDR3 is TGTGCCAGCAGTTTCCGGGACAGAGAGGGTGAGCAGTTCTTC. The encoded protein is CASSFRDREGEQFF. This chain links TRBV28 with TRBJ2-1; TRBD1 matches 7 bases. J lost 9 bases, V lost 3 bases, and 8 bases had no gene match. This CDR3 spans 14 amino acids. Germline-derived CDR1 and CDR2 are MDHEN and SYDVKM.